The next 15 T cell receptor beta chains were all read from a single sample in a study of glioma-infiltrating T cells. Amplification of TCR alpha and beta CDR3 regions from RNA used iRepertoire nested multiplex PCR. TCRdb ran MiXCR on the multiplex PCR reads and lists one entry per CDR3 protein. Of about 130,000 distinct CDR3 sequences in the sample, approximately 26% are singletons; the top ten hold over 25%. Sequenced: glioma tissue, nonneoplastic brain tissue, or PBMCs (not recorded which). These TCRs come from a human donor with low-grade glioma or glioblastoma, undergoing nonglioma brain surgery, or in good health (not recorded which).

This clonotype was seen ten or more times. At one end, the junction sequence differs from germline, possibly due to a read error. This chain uses TRBV2 with TRBJ2-5; D not resolved. The CDR3 consists of 10 residues. Germline CDR1 SNHLY, CDR2 FYNNEI. CDR3 protein: CASREETQYF. DNA for the CDR3: TGTGCCAGCAGAGAAGAGACCCAGTACTTC. Looking up the rest from reference TRBV2 and TRBJ2-5 gives the full variable domain: EPEVTQTPSHQVTQMGQEVILRCVPISNHLYFYWYRQILGQKVEFLVSFYNNEISEKSEIFDDQFSVERPDGSNFTLKIRSTKLEDSAMYFCASREETQYFGPGTRLLVL.

This clonotype was detected only a few times. The rearrangement links TRBV24-1 to TRBJ2-3; maybe TRBD2 (6 bases). Germline V gene lookup returns CDR1 KGHDR and CDR2 SFDVKD. Trimming shortened V by 9 bases and J by 2 bases, and 17 bases separated the two germline ends. CDR3 length: 15 amino acids. The CDR3 region is CATESSGGLTDTQYF. The CDR3 DNA reads as TGTGCCACCGAGAGTAGCGGAGGGCTCACAGATACGCAGTATTTT.

The gene calls are TRBV19 and TRBJ2-3, with no clear D. V lost 2 bases and J lost 7, with 16 bases in between. Germline assignment: CDR1 LNHDA and CDR2 SQIVND (reference sequence). CDR3 length: 15 residues. The CDR3 reads CASSITLNPTNTQYF. CDR3 coding DNA: TGTGCCAGTAGTATAACTTTGAACCCGACGAATACGCAGTATTTT.

Worth noting for this clonotype: This may come from a read error, since a much larger clone is one base off. The CDR3 coding sequence is TGTGCCAGCAGTGGGGCAGAATACCAGCCCCAGCGTTTT. It translates to CASSGAEYQPQRF. The J gene is TRBJ1-5, the V gene TRBV6-6; a possible D gene is TRBD1 (5 bases). CDR1 is MNHNY, CDR2 SVGAGI, per germline (reference sequence). The CDR3 loop spans 13 amino acids.

This clonotype was picked up many times. The chain carries TRBV15 and TRBJ1-3; D gene unclear. The CDR3 is 17 residues long. The germline V gene encodes CDR1 LNHNV and CDR2 YYDKDF (reference sequence). V lost 2 bases and J 4 bases, leaving 18 bases between the germline ends. The CDR3 DNA follows: TGTGCCACCAGCAGACCCGGGAACGTGAAGTCCGGAAACACCATATATTTT. Encoded protein: CATSRPGNVKSGNTIYF.

The chain employs TRBV7-9 and TRBJ2-7; 8 nucleotides line up with TRBD1. The germline CDR1 and CDR2 sequences are SEHNR and FQNEAQ (reference sequence). J gave up 13 bases and V 6 bases, and 14 bases lay outside the gene matches. The CDR3 extends over 13 amino acids. Here the CDR3 reads CASSEVGRGLLYV. The DNA of the CDR3 is TGTGCCAGCAGTGAAGTCGGCAGGGGGCTCCTTTACGTC.

This clonotype was detected a few times. This chain joins TRBV2 and TRBJ2-3; D not resolved. Germline lookup yields CDR1 SNHLY and CDR2 FYNNEI. V was pared by 4 bases and J by 4 bases, with 12 bases between. The length of the CDR3 is 14 residues. As DNA, the CDR3 is TGTGCCAGCAGTGGCTCCTATGCCCCAGATACGCAGTATTTT. Protein product: CASSGSYAPDTQYF.

The sample holds many counts of this clonotype. The gene calls are TRBV6-6 and TRBJ1-1; 8 bases align to TRBD1. V shed 2 bases and J 5 bases; nucleotides not matched to a gene: 13. This CDR3 contains 17 residues. CDR1 MNHNY and CDR2 SVGAGI come from the germline V gene (reference sequence). As DNA, the CDR3 is TGTGCCAGCAGTTACCCGACAGGGGTGGGGGGGTCGACTGAAGCTTTCTTT. This encodes CASSYPTGVGGSTEAFF.

The genes are TRBV4-1 and TRBJ1-1, with 9 bases aligning to TRBD1. The junction had 9 bases not matched to a gene; V was cut back by 5 bases and J by 5 bases. This CDR3 spans 15 amino acids. CDR1 and CDR2 (germline): MGHRA, YSYEKL. CDR3 loop: CASSARGTGRTEAFF. The DNA of the CDR3 is TGCGCCAGCAGCGCCAGAGGGACAGGGAGGACTGAAGCTTTCTTT.

In its sample, this clonotype was seen many times. The chain joins TRBV27 to TRBJ2-3; D unresolved. The CDR3 runs 15 residues. Per the germline V gene, CDR1 is MNHEY and CDR2 is SMNVEV (reference sequence). V gave up 2 bases and J gave up 2 bases, with 11 bases separating them. The CDR3 DNA is TGTGCCAGCAGTTTAGGCCCGGTATACACAGATACGCAGTATTTT. It encodes CASSLGPVYTDTQYF.

This sequence joins TRBV5-1 and TRBJ2-7, with 8 nucleotides matching TRBD2. This CDR3 contains 15 residues. From germline, CDR1 is SGHRS and CDR2 YFSETQ. V lost 0 bases, J lost 4 bases, and 6 bases stayed unmatched. CDR3 in DNA: TGCGCCAGCAGCTTGGTGGCGGGGGGCGGGTACGAGCAGTACGTC. This codes for CASSLVAGGGYEQYV.

The V gene is TRBV7-3, the J gene TRBJ2-3; D possibly corresponds to TRBD2 (5 bases). Trimming removed 5 bases from V and 2 bases from J, with 11 bases in between. The germline V gene encodes CDR1 SGHTA and CDR2 FQGTGA. The CDR3 loop spans 14 amino acids. The CDR3: CASSPEVITDTQYF. The CDR3 nucleotides are TGTGCCAGCAGCCCGGAGGTGATCACAGATACGCAGTATTTT.

The chain has TRBV19 and TRBJ2-5; 8 bases are shared with TRBD1. Unmatched junction bases numbered 9, after V lost 5 bases and J lost 7 bases. From germline, CDR1 is LNHDA and CDR2 SQIVND (reference sequence). The CDR3 runs to 14 residues. The CDR3 protein is CASSPRGPRGTQYF. The CDR3 coding sequence is TGTGCCAGTAGTCCCAGGGGGCCGAGGGGGACCCAGTACTTC.

This clonotype was detected only a few times. The chain combines TRBV6-1 with TRBJ1-2; D uncertain. This CDR3 has 13 amino acids. Germline loops: CDR1 MNHNS, CDR2 SASEGT. Trimming left V 1 base short and J 2 bases short, with 5 bases between. CDR3 nucleotides: TGTGCCAGCAGTGAAGGCGACAACTATGGCTACACCTTC. It yields the protein CASSEGDNYGYTF.

This sequence joins TRBV20-1 and TRBJ2-2, with a tentative D call TRBD2 (5 bases). The CDR3 runs to 15 residues. Trimming removed 0 bases at V and 0 bases at J, with 8 bases between. Germline V gives CDR1 DFQATT, CDR2 SNEGSKA (reference sequence). CDR3 amino acids: CSARDSGTNTGELFF. The CDR3 DNA reads TGCAGTGCTAGAGATTCCGGGACGAACACCGGGGAGCTGTTTTTT.